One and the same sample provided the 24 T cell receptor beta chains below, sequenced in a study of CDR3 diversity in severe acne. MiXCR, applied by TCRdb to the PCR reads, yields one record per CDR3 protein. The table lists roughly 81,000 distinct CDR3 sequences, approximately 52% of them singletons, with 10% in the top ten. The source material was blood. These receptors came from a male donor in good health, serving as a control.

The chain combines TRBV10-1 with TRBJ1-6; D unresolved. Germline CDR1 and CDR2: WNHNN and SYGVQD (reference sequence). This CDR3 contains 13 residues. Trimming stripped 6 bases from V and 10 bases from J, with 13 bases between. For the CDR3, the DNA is TGCGCCAGCAGCGAGGTCCCGGGGTCACCCCTCCACTTT. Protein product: CASSEVPGSPLHF.

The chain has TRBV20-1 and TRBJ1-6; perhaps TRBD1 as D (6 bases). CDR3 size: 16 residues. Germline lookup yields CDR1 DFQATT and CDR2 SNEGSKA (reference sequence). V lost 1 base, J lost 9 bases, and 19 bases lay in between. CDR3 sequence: CSARAGSGGGGSPLHF. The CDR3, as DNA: TGCAGTGCTAGAGCCGGTAGCGGGGGAGGGGGTTCACCCCTCCACTTT.

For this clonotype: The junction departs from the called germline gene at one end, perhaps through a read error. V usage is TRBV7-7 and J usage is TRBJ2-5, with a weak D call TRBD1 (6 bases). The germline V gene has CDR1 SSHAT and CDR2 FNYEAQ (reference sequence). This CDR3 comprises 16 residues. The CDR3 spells CASSLETGQYQETQYF. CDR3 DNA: TGTGCTAGCAGCTTAGAGACAGGCCAGTACCAAGAGACCCAGTACTTC.

The DNA of the CDR3 is TGTGCCAGCAGCCTCGGGACTAGCGGGAGTCGGGGCACAGATACGCAGTATTTT. Translating it yields CASSLGTSGSRGTDTQYF. J is TRBJ2-3 and V is TRBV7-3, with 14 bases matching TRBD2. In germline, CDR1 is SGHTA, CDR2 FQGTGA. The CDR3 is made up of 18 amino acids. Losses at the gene ends were 5 bases for V and 1 base for J; bases not matched to a gene: 8.

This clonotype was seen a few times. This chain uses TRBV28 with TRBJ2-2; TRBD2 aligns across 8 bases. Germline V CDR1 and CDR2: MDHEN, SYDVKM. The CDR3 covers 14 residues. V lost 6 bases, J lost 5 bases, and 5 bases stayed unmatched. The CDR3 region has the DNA TGTGCCAGCAGCCCAGCGGGAGTAACCGGGGAGCTGTTTTTT. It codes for CASSPAGVTGELFF.

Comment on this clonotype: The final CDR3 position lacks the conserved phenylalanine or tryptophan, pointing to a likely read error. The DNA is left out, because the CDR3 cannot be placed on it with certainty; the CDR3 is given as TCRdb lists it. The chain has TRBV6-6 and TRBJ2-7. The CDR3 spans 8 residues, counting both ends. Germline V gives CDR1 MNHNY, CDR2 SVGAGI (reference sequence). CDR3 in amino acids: CASREKPA.

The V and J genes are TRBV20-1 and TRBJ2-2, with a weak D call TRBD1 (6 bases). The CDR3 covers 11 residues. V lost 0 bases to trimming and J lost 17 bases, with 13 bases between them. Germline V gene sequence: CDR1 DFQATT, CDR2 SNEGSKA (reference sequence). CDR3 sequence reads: CSARDPEQGFF. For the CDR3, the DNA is TGCAGTGCTAGAGATCCAGAACAGGGCTTTTTT.

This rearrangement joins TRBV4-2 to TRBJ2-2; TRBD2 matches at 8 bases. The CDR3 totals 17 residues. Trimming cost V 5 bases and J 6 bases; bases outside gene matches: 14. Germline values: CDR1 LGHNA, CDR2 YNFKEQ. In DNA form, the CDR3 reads TGTGCCAGCAGCATTACTCCGAGCGGGAGCCACGCCGGGGAGCTGTTTTTT. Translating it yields CASSITPSGSHAGELFF.

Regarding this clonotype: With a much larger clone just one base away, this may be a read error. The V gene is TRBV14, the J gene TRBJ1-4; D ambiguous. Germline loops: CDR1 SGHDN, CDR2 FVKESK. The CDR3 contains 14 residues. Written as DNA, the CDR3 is TGTGCCAGCAGCCAGTCGGCCGGTGATGAAAGACTGTTTTTT. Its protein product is CASSQSAGDERLFF. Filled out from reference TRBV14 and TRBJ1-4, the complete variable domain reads EAGVTQFPSHSVIEKGQTVTLRCDPISGHDNLYWYRRVMGKEIKFLLHFVKESKQDESGMPNNRFLAERTGGTYSTLKVQPAELEDSGVYFCASSQSAGDERLFFGSGTQLSVL.

The CDR3 coding sequence is TGCGCCAGCAGCCAAGTGTCTGGGGGGCGAGTAAACACCATATATTTT. Its translation is CASSQVSGGRVNTIYF. The chain is built from TRBV4-1 and TRBJ1-3; D possibly corresponds to TRBD1 (6 bases). The germline V gene has CDR1 MGHRA and CDR2 YSYEKL. The germline V and J ends were trimmed by 1 base and 6 bases, with 16 bases remaining between them. This CDR3 region has 16 residues.

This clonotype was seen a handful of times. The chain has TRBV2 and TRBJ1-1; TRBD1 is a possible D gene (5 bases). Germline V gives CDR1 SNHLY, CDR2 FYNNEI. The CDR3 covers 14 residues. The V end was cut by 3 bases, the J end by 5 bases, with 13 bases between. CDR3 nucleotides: TGTGCCAGCAGTGACACCGGGACCCTGACTGAAGCTTTCTTT. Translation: CASSDTGTLTEAFF.

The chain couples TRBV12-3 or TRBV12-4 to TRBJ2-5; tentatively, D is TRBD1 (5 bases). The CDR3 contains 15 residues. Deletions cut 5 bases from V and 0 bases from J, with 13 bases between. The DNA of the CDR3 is TGTGCCAGCAGTAAGGCCCCGGACAACCAAGAGACCCAGTACTTC. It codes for CASSKAPDNQETQYF.

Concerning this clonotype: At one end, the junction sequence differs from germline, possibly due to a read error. DNA of the CDR3: TGCAGTGCTATCGGTAGGCCCGGAAACACCATGTATTTC. Protein product: CSAIGRPGNTMYF. The rearrangement uses TRBV20-1 and TRBJ1-3; no clear D gene. The CDR3 totals 13 residues. In germline, CDR1 is DFQATT, CDR2 SNEGSKA (reference sequence).

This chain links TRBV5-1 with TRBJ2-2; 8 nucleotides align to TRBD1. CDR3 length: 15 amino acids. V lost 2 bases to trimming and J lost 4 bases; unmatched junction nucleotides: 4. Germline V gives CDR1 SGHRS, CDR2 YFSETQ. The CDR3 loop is CASSLQGVFTGELFF. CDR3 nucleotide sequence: TGCGCCAGCAGCTTACAGGGGGTGTTCACCGGGGAGCTGTTTTTT.

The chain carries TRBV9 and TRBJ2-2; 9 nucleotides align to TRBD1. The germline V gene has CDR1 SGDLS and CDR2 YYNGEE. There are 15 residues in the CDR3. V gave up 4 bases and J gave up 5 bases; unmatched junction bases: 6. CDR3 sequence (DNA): TGTGCCAGCAGCCCTCCGGGACAGGGAACCGGGGAGCTGTTTTTT. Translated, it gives CASSPPGQGTGELFF.

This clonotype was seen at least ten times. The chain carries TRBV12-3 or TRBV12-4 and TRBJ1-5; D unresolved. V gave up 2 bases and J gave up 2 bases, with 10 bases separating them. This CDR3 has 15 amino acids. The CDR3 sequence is CASSLSRDGNQPQHF. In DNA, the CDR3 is TGTGCCAGCAGTTTATCTAGAGATGGCAATCAGCCCCAGCATTTT.

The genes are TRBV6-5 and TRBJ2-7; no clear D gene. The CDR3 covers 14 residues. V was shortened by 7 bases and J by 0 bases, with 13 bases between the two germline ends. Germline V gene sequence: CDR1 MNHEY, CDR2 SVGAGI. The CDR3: CASIPDGSSYEQYF. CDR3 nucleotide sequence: TGTGCCAGCATTCCGGACGGAAGCTCCTACGAGCAGTACTTC.

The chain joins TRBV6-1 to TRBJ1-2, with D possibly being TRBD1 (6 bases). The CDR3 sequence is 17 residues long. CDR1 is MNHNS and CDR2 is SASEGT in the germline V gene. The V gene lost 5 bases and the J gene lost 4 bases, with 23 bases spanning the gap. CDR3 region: CASSRREGGFASYGYTF. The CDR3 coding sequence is TGTGCCAGCAGTCGGAGGGAGGGGGGCTTTGCGAGCTATGGCTACACCTTC.

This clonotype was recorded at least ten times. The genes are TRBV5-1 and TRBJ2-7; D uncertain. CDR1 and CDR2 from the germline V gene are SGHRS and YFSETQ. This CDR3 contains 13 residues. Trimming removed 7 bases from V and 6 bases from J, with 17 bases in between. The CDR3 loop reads CASSGGTPLEQYF. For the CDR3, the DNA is TGCGCCAGCTCGGGCGGCACCCCCCTCGAGCAGTACTTC.

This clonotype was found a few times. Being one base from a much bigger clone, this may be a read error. The CDR3 protein is CASSTGTSDGQFF. The CDR3, as DNA: TGTGCCAGCAGCACCGGGACTAGCGATGGGCAGTTCTTC. The rearrangement joins TRBV7-9 to TRBJ2-1, with 10 bases lining up with TRBD2. The length of the CDR3 is 13 residues. J was trimmed by 12 bases and V by 5 bases; bases with no gene match: 7. Germline values: CDR1 SEHNR, CDR2 FQNEAQ (reference sequence).

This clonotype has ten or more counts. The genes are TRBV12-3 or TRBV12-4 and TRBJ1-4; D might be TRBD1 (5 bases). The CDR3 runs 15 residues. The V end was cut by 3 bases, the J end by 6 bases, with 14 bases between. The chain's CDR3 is CASSFLGLGDEKLFF. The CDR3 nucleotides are TGTGCCAGCAGTTTTTTGGGTCTGGGGGATGAAAAACTGTTTTTT.

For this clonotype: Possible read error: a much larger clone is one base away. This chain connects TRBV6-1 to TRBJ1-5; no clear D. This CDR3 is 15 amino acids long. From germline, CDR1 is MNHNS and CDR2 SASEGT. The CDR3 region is CASAWQEYSNRPQHF. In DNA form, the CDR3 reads TGTGCCAGCGCTTGGCAGGAATATAGCAATCGGCCCCAGCATTTT.

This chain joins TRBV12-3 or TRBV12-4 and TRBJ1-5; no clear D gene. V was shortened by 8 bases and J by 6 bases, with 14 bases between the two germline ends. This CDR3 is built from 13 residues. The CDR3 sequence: CASAGRVSQPQHF. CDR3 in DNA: TGTGCCAGCGCTGGGCGCGTCAGTCAGCCCCAGCATTTT.

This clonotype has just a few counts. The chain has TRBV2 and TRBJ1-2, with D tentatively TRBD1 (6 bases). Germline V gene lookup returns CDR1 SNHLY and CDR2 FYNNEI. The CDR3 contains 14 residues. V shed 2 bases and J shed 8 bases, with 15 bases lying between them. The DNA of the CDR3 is TGTGCCAGCAGTGAAACAGGGCCCGGCAGGGGCTACACCTTC. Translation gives CASSETGPGRGYTF.